This T cell receptor beta chain derives from a study of cytomegalovirus exposure and HLA in healthy donors. The data were produced by immunoSEQ multiplex PCR, yet TCRdb's version contains in-frame clones alone and is incomplete. The sample contains about 160,000 clones, approximately 96% of which appear only once. Germline V lookup: CDR1 SEHNR, CDR2 FQNEAQ (reference sequence). V lost 5 bases to trimming and J lost 1 base, with 17 bases between them. The CDR3 length is 16 residues. Sample: PBMCs. The clonotype comes from a woman aged 18-30 years in good health and CMV-seronegative. The chain employs TRBV7-9 and TRBJ1-2, with TRBD1 as a possible D gene (6 bases). CDR3 loop: CASSVQDSPLNYGYTF. CDR3 DNA sequence: TGTGCCAGCAGCGTACAGGACAGCCCCCTTAACTATGGCTACACCTTC.